This T cell receptor (beta chain) derives from a study of blood T cells in healthy people across ages (dated by TCRdb to about 2015). For the study in its entirety: In model experiments, template switching captured roughly one uniquely barcoded TCR beta cDNA molecule for every two T cells. Using deep sequencing normalized with unique cDNA molecular identifiers, the study measured how TCR beta repertoire diversity changes with age. Donors were grouped into four age groups: young (average roughly 17 years), middle-aged (39), aged (about 60) and long-lived (about 82). Donors of different ages were randomly distributed across sequencing lanes to avoid experimental bias. The study analyzed two additional independent replicas of 1 million unique cDNA reads from the same blood draw for two donors, one aged 18 to 30 and one aged 80 or older. The study at large found these results: Compared with the aged group, the long-lived group had more naive CD4+ T cells, fewer expanded clones and increased TCR diversity, suggesting age selection. Conclusive comparison of naive and antigen-experienced compartments was prevented by the profiling of bulk unsorted PBMCs. There was a strong correlation between observed TCR beta diversity and the percentage of naive T cells measured by flow cytometry. As age increased, observed TCR beta diversity per million T cells dropped in a roughly linear way, and a significant reduction was already evident by age 40. Estimates of total diversity based on one million sequenced T cells were regarded as lower bounds and as underestimates. The CMV infection status of donors was not known, potentially confounding age-related changes in expanded clonotypes.

The donors were roughly 40 Caucasian individuals from Russia, aged roughly 6 to 100 years, who were systemically healthy. Around 9.7 milliliters of peripheral blood were collected from each donor into EDTA-treated Vacutainer tubes. PBMCs were isolated by Ficoll-Paque density-gradient centrifugation, with at least 7 million obtained per sample. Total RNA, at least 6 micrograms per sample, was extracted from PBMCs with Trizol reagent. For every donor, an aliquot of PBMCs went through flow cytometry to measure the percentages of naive CD45RAhigh/CD27high T cells. This clonotype was seen repeatedly, ten times or more. What antigen it recognizes has not been identified. Base quality data are lacking; no much larger clone is found one base away. The library came from 5' RACE. Instrument on record: Illumina HiSeq 2500. A second PCR of 7 to 11 cycles was performed with a sample-barcoded 5' primer and a J-beta primer mix. A unique molecular identifier was introduced onto each TCR beta cDNA molecule by a template-switch 5' adaptor carrying 12 random nucleotides. At least 3 million CDR3-containing paired-end reads were obtained from each sample. First-strand cDNA was synthesized from all RNA with the Mint cDNA synthesis kit, primed by a TRBC-specific oligonucleotide. After uracil-DNA glycosylase treatment, a first 18-cycle PCR used universal primers M1SS and BC2_uni_R on all cDNA. The authors' pipeline ran thus. For normalization, 1 million high-quality reads, each with a distinct molecular identifier, were randomly selected from each sample. Reads with shared molecular identifiers were discarded instead of being binned into consensus sequences. MiTCR, run with a Q25 quality threshold and the strictest error-elimination algorithm, handled CDR3 identification, clonotype clustering and error correction. Lower-bound total TCR beta diversity was estimated with a nonparametric unseen species model using Euler transformation. The public reads were reprocessed in TCRdb via fastp at Q25 and MiXCR, keeping in-frame beta chains. Merged by CDR3 protein, the rows form single entries marked with the most common genes and DNA. TCRdb's processing, not the authors' own work, is the source of the V and J calls. Across this sample there are about 1.4 million distinct CDR3 sequences, with roughly 60% seen only once. More than 6% of the sample comes from the top ten.

From the cysteine up to the phenylalanine, the CDR3 has a length of 14 residues. This entry keeps only the CDR3 DNA: 42 bases, framed from base 1. CDR1 and CDR2, looked up from the germline V gene, are MNHEY and SVGEGT. V drops 4 bases and J drops 6 bases, leaving 16 bases in between. This TCR was recovered from a man younger than 30 in good health. Sequencing used blood. The rearrangement joined TRBV6-2 or TRBV6-3 to TRBJ2-7; perhaps TRBD2 is the D gene, with 6 bases matching. The DNA sequence reads TGTGCCAGCAGTTCATACGGGGGACGGTCCGAGCAGTACTTC. This codes for CASSSYGGRSEQYF.